This is a list of T cell receptor beta chains from one sample in a study of prognosis after radiotherapy for stage I lung cancer. TCRdb independently ran MiXCR on the multiplex PCR reads; one entry per CDR3 protein. The table has 10,000 to 15,000 distinct CDR3 sequences, 40% to 55% seen once; the top ten hold around 40%. The sequencing used PBMCs, collected before or after stereotactic body radiation therapy (not recorded which). The receptors were gathered from a donor aged 50 or older with non-small cell lung cancer. The CDR3 runs from the conserved cysteine through the conserved F or W. Each record gives: J gene, clone size, V gene, D gene, CDR3 length, CDR3 protein, CDR3 DNA. A D gene is named only where the DNA matches it firmly. Clone size is given for some rows only: seen once, a few or many times, or a class if the clone is expanded.

>TRBJ1-5|many|TRBV20-1|NA|13
CSARALGNQPQHF
TGCAGTGCTAGAGCGTTGGGTAATCAGCCCCAGCATTTT
>TRBJ2-2|many|TRBV12-3/TRBV12-4|NA|16
CASSLVANANTGELFF
TGTGCCAGCAGTTTAGTTGCAAACGCGAACACCGGGGAGCTGTTTTTT
>TRBJ2-5|NA|TRBV5-4|TRBD1|13
CASSTGQGETQYF
TGTGCCAGCAGCACAGGACAGGGGGAGACCCAGTACTTC
>TRBJ2-7|medium-sized|TRBV6-1|NA|13
CASSVHQDNEQYF
TGTGCCAGCAGTGTCCACCAGGATAACGAGCAGTACTTC
>TRBJ2-5|NA|TRBV15|NA|16
CATIRDLGFVGETQYF
TGTGCCACCATCAGAGACTTGGGGTTTGTAGGAGAGACCCAGTACTTC
>TRBJ1-2|many|TRBV29-1|TRBD1|12
CSAGTGDNGYTF
TGCAGCGCCGGGACAGGGGATAATGGCTACACCTTC
>TRBJ1-5|many|TRBV4-1|TRBD1|15
CASSQGDRETQPQHF
TGCGCCAGCAGCCAAGGGGACAGGGAAACTCAGCCCCAGCATTTT
>TRBJ2-1|NA|TRBV28|TRBD2|16
CTNSLWRLAGGVEQFF
TGTACCAACAGTTTATGGCGGCTAGCGGGCGGAGTCGAGCAGTTCTTC
>TRBJ1-2|many|TRBV12-5|NA|13
CASGLGGWDGYTF
TGTGCTAGTGGTTTGGGGGGTTGGGATGGCTACACCTTC
>TRBJ1-5|NA|TRBV2|TRBD1|15
CASSEAGQGSQPQHF
TGTGCCAGCAGTGAAGCGGGACAGGGGAGTCAGCCCCAGCATTTT
>TRBJ1-2|NA|TRBV29-1|TRBD1|12
CSSGTGDNVYTF
TGCAGCTCCGGGACAGGGGATAATGTCTACACCTTC
>TRBJ1-1|many|TRBV2|NA|14
CASSDRTANTEAFF
TGTGCCAGCAGTGATCGGACGGCGAACACTGAAGCTTTCTTT
>TRBJ2-2|NA|TRBV9|NA|15
CAGSLRSANTGELFF
TGTGCCGGCAGCTTACGGAGCGCGAACACCGGGGAGCTGTTTTTT
>TRBJ1-2|NA|TRBV7-8|NA|17
CASTVGTGAPRENGYTF
TGTGCCAGCACCGTAGGGACCGGGGCACCTCGGGAGAATGGCTACACCTTC
>TRBJ1-5|many|TRBV18|NA|13
CASSKQEYQPQHF
TGTGCCAGCTCAAAACAGGAATATCAGCCCCAGCATTTT
>TRBJ1-6|NA|TRBV12-5|NA|14
CASGKQGPNSPLHF
TGTGCTAGTGGAAAACAGGGACCTAATTCACCCCTCCACTTT
>TRBJ2-3|medium-sized|TRBV5-1|NA|14
CASRRDQSTDTQYF
TGCGCCAGCAGGCGGGACCAGAGCACAGATACGCAGTATTTT
>TRBJ2-7|medium-sized|TRBV2|NA|12
CASSLGGYEQYF
TGTGCCAGCAGCCTGGGGGGCTACGAGCAGTACTTC
>TRBJ2-3|many|TRBV5-6|TRBD1|15
CASSLPGGSTDTQYF
TGTGCCAGCAGCTTACCAGGGGGTAGCACAGATACGCAGTATTTT
>TRBJ2-7|many|TRBV14|NA|12
CASSQVSYEQYF
TGTGCCAGCAGCCAAGTCTCCTACGAGCAGTACTTC
>TRBJ1-5|many|TRBV2|TRBD1|15
CASTTDRALIGPQHF
TGTGCCAGCACCACAGACAGGGCACTAATAGGGCCCCAGCATTTT
>TRBJ1-1|many|TRBV28|NA|16
CASSAISPGVNTEAFF
TGTGCCAGCAGCGCGATATCCCCAGGGGTGAACACTGAAGCTTTCTTT
>TRBJ1-4|many|TRBV3-1|NA|17
CASSQWPPREANEKLFF
TGTGCCAGCAGCCAATGGCCCCCCAGGGAGGCTAATGAAAAACTGTTTTTT
>TRBJ1-1|many|TRBV15|TRBD1|13
CATSRGTGGEAFF
TGTGCCACCAGCAGAGGGACAGGAGGGGAAGCTTTCTTT
>TRBJ1-1|many|TRBV4-1|NA|14
CASSRQAGPYEAFF
TGCGCCAGCAGCCGCCAAGCAGGGCCTTATGAAGCTTTCTTT
>TRBJ2-5|NA|TRBV29-1|NA|12
CSVERGPETQYF
TGCAGCGTTGAACGGGGGCCGGAGACCCAGTACTTC
>TRBJ2-4|many|TRBV7-2|TRBD1|17
CASSPGTDFLAKNIQYF
TGTGCCAGCAGCCCCGGGACAGATTTTCTAGCCAAAAACATTCAGTACTTC
>TRBJ1-1|once|TRBV19|NA|15
CASSVSVVGNTEAFF
TGTGCCAGTAGTGTCTCAGTTGTGGGGAACACTGAAGCTTTCTTT
>TRBJ1-2|few|TRBV20-1|TRBD1|13
CSARPGGGYGYTF
TGCAGTGCTCGACCAGGGGGCGGCTATGGCTACACCTTC
>TRBJ1-2|medium-sized|TRBV28|TRBD1|18
CASSPIGMGTERKRGYTF
TGTGCCAGCAGTCCAATAGGTATGGGGACAGAGCGAAAAAGGGGCTACACCTTC
>TRBJ2-5|many|TRBV19|NA|14
CASSGETWGETQYF
TGTGCCAGTAGTGGAGAGACTTGGGGAGAGACCCAGTACTTC
>TRBJ2-7|many|TRBV7-2|TRBD2|15
CASSRTSGGAEEQYF
TGTGCCAGCAGCCGTACCTCGGGGGGGGCGGAGGAGCAGTACTTC
>TRBJ1-5|NA|TRBV27|NA|13
CASRGYSNQPQHF
TGTGCCAGCCGGGGCTATAGCAATCAGCCCCAGCATTTT
>TRBJ2-1|many|TRBV20-1|NA|14
CSAEADSSYNEQFF
TGCAGTGCCGAAGCGGATAGCTCCTACAATGAGCAGTTCTTC
>TRBJ2-7|NA|TRBV6-1|TRBD1|14
CASSAGTEPYEQYF
TGTGCCAGCAGTGCCGGGACAGAACCCTACGAGCAGTACTTC
>TRBJ2-5|NA|TRBV7-2|TRBD2|15
CASSPREGSWETQYF
TGTGCCAGCAGCCCCCGGGAGGGATCGTGGGAGACCCAGTACTTC
>TRBJ2-3|many|TRBV7-9|TRBD2|16
CASSQLAGGLTDTQYF
TGTGCCAGCAGTCAACTAGCGGGGGGACTCACAGATACGCAGTATTTT
>TRBJ2-3|many|TRBV5-4|NA|15
CASSSKTSISDTQYF
TGTGCCAGCAGCTCCAAAACCTCGATATCGGATACGCAGTATTTT
>TRBJ1-6|NA|TRBV5-8|NA|15
CASSLVGEGRSPLHF
TGTGCCAGCAGCTTGGTGGGTGAAGGGAGGTCACCCCTCCACTTT
>TRBJ2-7|NA|TRBV6-5|TRBD2|18
CASSLSPVGLLTTYEQYF
TGTGCCAGCAGTTTATCCCCTGTGGGACTATTAACGACCTACGAGCAGTACTTC
>TRBJ1-5|medium-sized|TRBV27|TRBD1|15
CASSFTGTGYQPQHF
TGTGCCAGCAGTTTTACAGGGACAGGGTATCAGCCCCAGCATTTT
>TRBJ1-5|few|TRBV20-1|NA|13
CSARGTPWQPQHF
TGCAGTGCGAGGGGTACCCCATGGCAGCCCCAGCATTTT
>TRBJ2-5|many|TRBV19|TRBD1|15
CASSPPGQGGRTQYF
TGTGCCAGTAGTCCCCCCGGACAGGGGGGTCGGACCCAGTACTTC
>TRBJ2-5|few|TRBV4-1|NA|15
CASSRDGSRSETQYF
TGCGCCAGCAGCCGAGACGGGTCCAGGAGTGAGACCCAGTACTTC
>TRBJ2-2|NA|TRBV20-1|NA|13
CSASIGDTGELFF
TGCAGTGCTAGCATAGGCGACACCGGGGAGCTGTTTTTT
>TRBJ2-3|NA|TRBV11-2|NA|14
CASSTGTQPDTQYF
TGTGCCAGCAGCACCGGGACCCAGCCAGATACGCAGTATTTT
>TRBJ1-1|many|TRBV28|NA|15
CASSLSFGGRTEAFF
TGTGCCAGCAGTCTGTCGTTCGGGGGTAGAACTGAAGCTTTCTTT
>TRBJ1-6|medium-sized|TRBV6-1|NA|17
CASSEGVLQGLGSPLHF
TGTGCCAGCAGTGAAGGTGTCTTGCAGGGGTTGGGGTCACCCCTCCACTTT
>TRBJ2-1|NA|TRBV25-1|TRBD2|14
CASASAGAVDEQFF
TGTGCCAGCGCCTCGGCGGGAGCGGTGGATGAGCAGTTCTTC
>TRBJ2-3|many|TRBV4-3|TRBD2|19
CASSHVRGTSGGVTDTQYF
TGCGCCAGCAGCCATGTCCGTGGGACTAGCGGGGGGGTAACAGATACGCAGTATTTT
>TRBJ2-7|NA|TRBV7-9|NA|13
CASSRDGTYEQYF
TGTGCCAGCAGCCGGGACGGGACCTACGAGCAGTACTTC
>TRBJ2-2|many|TRBV28|TRBD2|15
CASSQLAANTGELFF
TGTGCCAGCAGCCAACTAGCGGCGAACACCGGGGAGCTGTTTTTT